The entry below describes one T cell receptor (beta chain). Its antigen is not known. This sample stems from a study of response to subunit inactivated influenza vaccine. TCRdb re-called the RT-PCR reads with MiXCR, one entry per CDR3 protein. The sample has hundreds of thousands of distinct CDR3 sequences, 21% seen once; the top ten hold 10%. The CDR3 is 13 amino acids. V was trimmed by 7 bases and J by 0 bases, leaving 12 bases between them. CDR1 and CDR2 from the germline V gene are GTSNPN and SVGIG (reference sequence). Whole-study findings and limits: The study's authors posited that every seasonal influenza vaccination enlists few new T cells.

Sequenced material: PBMCs from blood, taken 21 months after vaccination. The receptor's source is a man aged 50 to 69 who received an inactivated influenza vaccine. The V call is TRBV30, the J call TRBJ2-5, with D hard to call. The CDR3 DNA is TGTGCCTCCCTATGGAAGTACCAAGAGACCCAGTACTTC. Amino acids: CASLWKYQETQYF.